Listed below are T cell receptor beta chains from one sample, sequenced in a study of blood T cell repertoires in COVID-19. TCRdb's table, derived via immunoSEQ multiplex PCR, lists solely in-frame clones and lacks some. In the table there are about 220,000 clones, around 84% of which are singletons. Sequencing used peripheral blood. These receptor sequences come from a man over 45 with active or convalescent COVID-19. Each CDR3 is given with its conserved first and last residue. Each record gives: V gene, D gene, J gene, clone size, CDR3 DNA, CDR3 protein. The D gene is left open where the match is weak. Clone size is stated in some rows and not others, as once, few, many or a class when expanded.

V: TRBV18; D: -; J: TRBJ2-5; size: -; DNA: TGTGCCAGCTCACCGCGTAGGGGAGGGGGGCCAGAGACCCAGTACTTC; CDR3: CASSPRRGGGPETQYF
V: TRBV5-4; D: TRBD1; J: TRBJ2-7; size: -; DNA: TGTGCCAGCAGCTTTATGGACAGGGGAAATTACGAGCAGTACTTC; CDR3: CASSFMDRGNYEQYF
V: TRBV19; D: -; J: TRBJ1-4; size: -; DNA: TGTGCCAGTACCCAGGATGATAGATACAATGAAAAACTGTTTTTT; CDR3: CASTQDDRYNEKLFF
V: TRBV7-8; D: -; J: TRBJ2-3; size: -; DNA: TGTGCCAGCAGCTTAGCGAGGGATACGCAGTATTTT; CDR3: CASSLARDTQYF
V: TRBV21-1; D: -; J: TRBJ2-7; size: -; DNA: TGTGCCAGCAGCAAGTCTAGCGGGAAAGGTATCGAGCAGTACTTC; CDR3: CASSKSSGKGIEQYF
V: TRBV6-2/TRBV6-3; D: -; J: TRBJ2-5; size: -; DNA: TGTGCCAGCAGTTACGAGGCGCGGGGAGAGACCCAGTACTTC; CDR3: CASSYEARGETQYF
V: TRBV30; D: -; J: TRBJ2-1; size: -; DNA: TGTGCCTGGATGAGCTGGGGGGGCCGCAGCTCCTACAATGAGCAGTTCTTC; CDR3: CAWMSWGGRSSYNEQFF
V: TRBV18; D: TRBD2; J: TRBJ2-1; size: many; DNA: TGTGCCAGCTCACACCGGACTAGCGGGGGGGATGAGCAGTTCTTC; CDR3: CASSHRTSGGDEQFF
V: TRBV29-1; D: TRBD1; J: TRBJ1-2; size: -; DNA: TGCAGCGCACCCGGACAGGGACCTAGTGGCTACACCTTC; CDR3: CSAPGQGPSGYTF
V: TRBV7-2; D: -; J: TRBJ2-1; size: -; DNA: TGTGCCAGCGGGACTGCCTACAATGAGCAGTTCTTC; CDR3: CASGTAYNEQFF
V: TRBV5-5; D: -; J: TRBJ2-3; size: -; DNA: TGTGCCAGCAGCTTGTCAGGAGGCTGGAAAGATACGCAGTATTTT; CDR3: CASSLSGGWKDTQYF
V: TRBV7-6; D: TRBD1; J: TRBJ1-3; size: few; DNA: TGTGCCAGCAGCTTGCTACCGGGACAGGGGAGCTCTGGAAACACCATATATTTT; CDR3: CASSLLPGQGSSGNTIYF
V: TRBV15; D: TRBD1; J: TRBJ1-6; size: -; DNA: TGTGCCACCAGCAGATGGGACAGGGGGACCTCACCCCTCCACTTT; CDR3: CATSRWDRGTSPLHF
V: TRBV24-1; D: -; J: TRBJ1-4; size: -; DNA: TGTGCCACCAGTGTCCCCTCGGGAAGGCTCAATGAAAAACTGTTTTTT; CDR3: CATSVPSGRLNEKLFF
V: TRBV5-1; D: TRBD1; J: TRBJ2-3; size: once; DNA: TGCGCCACCTCGACAGGGCCAGATACGCAGTATTTT; CDR3: CATSTGPDTQYF
V: TRBV19; D: -; J: TRBJ1-3; size: -; DNA: TGTGCCAGTAGCCTCGGCGGGGCAGGCTCTGGAAACACCATATATTTT; CDR3: CASSLGGAGSGNTIYF
V: TRBV28; D: -; J: TRBJ2-7; size: once; DNA: TGTGCCAGCAGTTTATGGGTCACTGGGGCAGAGACCTACGAGCAGTACTTC; CDR3: CASSLWVTGAETYEQYF
V: TRBV5-1; D: TRBD1; J: TRBJ1-2; size: -; DNA: TGCGCCAGCAGCTTGGAGACGGACAGGGTCGGAGGCTACACCTTC; CDR3: CASSLETDRVGGYTF
V: TRBV7-9; D: TRBD1; J: TRBJ1-4; size: -; DNA: TGTGCCAGCAGCTCCAGGGGGCTCGATGAAAAACTGTTTTTT; CDR3: CASSSRGLDEKLFF
V: TRBV6-2/TRBV6-3; D: -; J: TRBJ2-1; size: -; DNA: TGTGCCAGCAGTTACGACAGCTACAATGAGCAGTTCTTC; CDR3: CASSYDSYNEQFF
V: TRBV19; D: -; J: TRBJ2-3; size: -; DNA: TGTGCCAGTAGTATCCGGCGGGGCCTAGATACGCAGTATTTT; CDR3: CASSIRRGLDTQYF
V: TRBV2; D: -; J: TRBJ2-7; size: -; DNA: TGTGCCAGCACATTACAGGGAATCCCCTACGAGCAGTACTTC; CDR3: CASTLQGIPYEQYF
V: TRBV28; D: -; J: TRBJ1-2; size: many; DNA: TGTGCCAGCAGTAACAGACGCTATGGCTACACCTTC; CDR3: CASSNRRYGYTF
V: TRBV9; D: TRBD2; J: TRBJ2-1; size: once; DNA: TGTGCCAGCAGCGCCACTAGCGGGAGGGAAAGTGAGCAGTTCTTC; CDR3: CASSATSGRESEQFF
V: TRBV24-1; D: -; J: TRBJ2-7; size: -; DNA: TGTGCCACCAGTGCGGCGGGTAGCTACGAGCAGTACTTC; CDR3: CATSAAGSYEQYF
V: TRBV10-2; D: -; J: TRBJ1-1; size: few; DNA: TGCGCCAGCAGTGATAGGGGCTGGGCTGAAGCTTTCTTT; CDR3: CASSDRGWAEAFF
V: TRBV6-5; D: -; J: TRBJ2-5; size: few; DNA: TGTGCCAGCAGTCAGGGTTGGGGTCGGGAGACCCAGTACTTC; CDR3: CASSQGWGRETQYF
V: TRBV5-1; D: -; J: TRBJ2-1; size: -; DNA: TGCGCCAGCAGCCTATCTTTATCTAGCTCCTACAATGAGCAGTTCTTC; CDR3: CASSLSLSSSYNEQFF
V: TRBV11-2; D: -; J: TRBJ2-3; size: -; DNA: TGTGCCAGCAGCTTAGACCCGTTAGGCGGGACAGATACGCAGTATTTT; CDR3: CASSLDPLGGTDTQYF
V: TRBV5-6; D: -; J: TRBJ1-2; size: -; DNA: TGTGCCAGCGCTTCTCGACAGGTTTTTTCCTTCGGCTATGGCTACACCTTC; CDR3: CASASRQVFSFGYGYTF
V: TRBV5-1; D: TRBD1; J: TRBJ2-2; size: few; DNA: TGCGCCAGCAGCGGAGGGGACAGGGGTACCGGGGAGCTGTTTTTT; CDR3: CASSGGDRGTGELFF
V: TRBV24-1; D: -; J: TRBJ2-1; size: -; DNA: TGTGCCACCATGACATCGTCTAATGAGCAGTTCTTC; CDR3: CATMTSSNEQFF
V: TRBV20-1; D: -; J: TRBJ1-6; size: -; DNA: TGCAGTGCTAGTAGTCGGAATTCACCCCTCCACTTT; CDR3: CSASSRNSPLHF
V: TRBV28; D: TRBD2; J: TRBJ2-2; size: -; DNA: TGTGCCAGCAGTTCCCTCCTCGGACTAGCGGGGGGTAACACCGGGGAGCTGTTTTTT; CDR3: CASSSLLGLAGGNTGELFF
V: TRBV7-3; D: -; J: TRBJ2-5; size: -; DNA: TGTGCCAGCAGCTTGTCCTATCAAGAGACCCAGTACTTC; CDR3: CASSLSYQETQYF
V: TRBV5-1; D: -; J: TRBJ1-1; size: -; DNA: TGCGCCAGCAGTTGGGACGGGGGGAACACTGAAGCTTTCTTT; CDR3: CASSWDGGNTEAFF
V: TRBV24-1; D: -; J: TRBJ2-3; size: -; DNA: TGTGCCACCAGTGATCCCCGGTCCACAGATACGCAGTATTTT; CDR3: CATSDPRSTDTQYF
V: TRBV19; D: -; J: TRBJ2-4; size: -; DNA: TGTGCCAGTGCCCTCAGGGGTGCCAAAAACATTCAGTACTTC; CDR3: CASALRGAKNIQYF
V: TRBV18; D: -; J: TRBJ1-6; size: -; DNA: TGTGCCAGCTCACTAGGAGGGGCCTCCTATAATTCACCCCTCCACTTT; CDR3: CASSLGGASYNSPLHF
V: TRBV7-3; D: TRBD2; J: TRBJ2-1; size: -; DNA: TGTGCCAGCAGCCTCCAGCGGGGGGGGTACAATGAGCAGTTCTTC; CDR3: CASSLQRGGYNEQFF
V: TRBV19; D: TRBD1; J: TRBJ1-5; size: -; DNA: TGTGCCAGTAGTATAGATGGGACAGATCATATTAGCAATCAGCCCCAGCATTTT; CDR3: CASSIDGTDHISNQPQHF
V: TRBV7-9; D: -; J: TRBJ1-2; size: -; DNA: TGTGCCAGCAGCTTAGACAGTTTCTATGGCTACACCTTC; CDR3: CASSLDSFYGYTF
V: TRBV2; D: TRBD1; J: TRBJ1-1; size: -; DNA: TGTGCCAGCAGCTCAGGGGGTGGCACTGAAGCTTTCTTT; CDR3: CASSSGGGTEAFF
V: TRBV6-2/TRBV6-3; D: TRBD2; J: TRBJ2-7; size: once; DNA: TGTGCCAGCAGTTACTCTCCTAGCGGGAGCTACGAGCAGTACTTC; CDR3: CASSYSPSGSYEQYF
V: TRBV2; D: -; J: TRBJ2-3; size: -; DNA: TGTGCCAGCAGTCGACAAGGCACAGATACGCAGTATTTT; CDR3: CASSRQGTDTQYF
V: TRBV5-1; D: TRBD1; J: TRBJ2-3; size: once; DNA: TGCGCCAGCAGCTTGGCCGTCACGGGACAGGGCACAGATACGCAGTATTTT; CDR3: CASSLAVTGQGTDTQYF
V: TRBV29-1; D: -; J: TRBJ1-1; size: -; DNA: TGCAGCGTTGTTAGGCAGGGGAACACTGAAGCTTTCTTT; CDR3: CSVVRQGNTEAFF
V: TRBV4-2; D: -; J: TRBJ2-5; size: -; DNA: TGTGCCAGCAGCCAAGGCCCGAACTACCTACAAGAGACCCAGTACTTC; CDR3: CASSQGPNYLQETQYF
V: TRBV28; D: -; J: TRBJ1-2; size: -; DNA: TGTGCCAGCAGTTCGAACTATGGCTACACCTTC; CDR3: CASSSNYGYTF
V: TRBV2; D: -; J: TRBJ2-2; size: -; DNA: TGTGCCAGCAGTTTAGCCGGGGAGCTGTTTTTT; CDR3: CASSLAGELFF
V: TRBV11-2; D: TRBD2; J: TRBJ2-2; size: -; DNA: TGTGCCAGCAGCTTAGACCTTGGACTAGCGGGGGGGCTCGACACCGGGGAGCTGTTTTTT; CDR3: CASSLDLGLAGGLDTGELFF
V: TRBV4-3; D: TRBD1; J: TRBJ2-2; size: -; DNA: TGCGCCAGCAGCCAAGACCTGGGGACAGGGAACACCGGGGAGCTGTTTTTT; CDR3: CASSQDLGTGNTGELFF
V: TRBV6-5; D: -; J: TRBJ1-4; size: -; DNA: TGTGCCAGCAGGGGAGGGGGGGCCTCTAATGAAAAACTGTTTTTT; CDR3: CASRGGGASNEKLFF